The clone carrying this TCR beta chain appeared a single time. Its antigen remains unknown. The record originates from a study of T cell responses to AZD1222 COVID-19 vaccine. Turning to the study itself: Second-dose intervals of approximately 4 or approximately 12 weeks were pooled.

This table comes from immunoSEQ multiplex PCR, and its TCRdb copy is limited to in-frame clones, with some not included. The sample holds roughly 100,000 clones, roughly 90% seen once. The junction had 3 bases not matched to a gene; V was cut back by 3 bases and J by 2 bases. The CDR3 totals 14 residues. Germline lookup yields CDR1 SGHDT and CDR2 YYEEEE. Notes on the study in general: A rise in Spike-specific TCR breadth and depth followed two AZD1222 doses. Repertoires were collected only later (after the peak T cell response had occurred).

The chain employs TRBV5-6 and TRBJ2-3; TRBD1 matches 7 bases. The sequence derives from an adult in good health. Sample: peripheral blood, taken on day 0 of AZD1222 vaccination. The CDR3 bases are TGTGCCAGCAGCTCGGGACAGAACACAGATACGCAGTATTTT. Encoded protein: CASSSGQNTDTQYF.